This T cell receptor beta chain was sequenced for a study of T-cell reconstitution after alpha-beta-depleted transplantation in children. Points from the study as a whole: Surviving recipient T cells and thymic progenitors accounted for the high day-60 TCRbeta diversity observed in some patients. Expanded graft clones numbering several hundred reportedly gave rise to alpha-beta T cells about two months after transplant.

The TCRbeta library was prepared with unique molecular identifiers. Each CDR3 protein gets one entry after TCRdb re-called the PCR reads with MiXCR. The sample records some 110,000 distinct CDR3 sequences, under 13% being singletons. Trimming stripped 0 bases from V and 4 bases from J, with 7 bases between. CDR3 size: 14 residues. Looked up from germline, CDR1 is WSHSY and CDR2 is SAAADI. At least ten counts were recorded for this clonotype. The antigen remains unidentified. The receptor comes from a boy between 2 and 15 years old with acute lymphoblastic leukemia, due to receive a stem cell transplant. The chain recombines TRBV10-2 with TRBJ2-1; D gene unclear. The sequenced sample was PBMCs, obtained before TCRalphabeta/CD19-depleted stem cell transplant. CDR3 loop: CASSESEGYNEQFF. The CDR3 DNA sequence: TGCGCCAGCAGTGAGTCCGAAGGGTACAATGAGCAGTTCTTC.